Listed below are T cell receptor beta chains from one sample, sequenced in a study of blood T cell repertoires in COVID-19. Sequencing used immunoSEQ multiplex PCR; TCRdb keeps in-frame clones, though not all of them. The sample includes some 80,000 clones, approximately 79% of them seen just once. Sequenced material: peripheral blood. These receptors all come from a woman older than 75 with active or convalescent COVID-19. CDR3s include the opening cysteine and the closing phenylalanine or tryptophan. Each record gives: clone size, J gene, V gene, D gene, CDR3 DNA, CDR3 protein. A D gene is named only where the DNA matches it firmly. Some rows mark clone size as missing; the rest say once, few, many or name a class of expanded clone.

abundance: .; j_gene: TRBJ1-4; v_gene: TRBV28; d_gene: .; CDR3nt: TGTGCCAGCAGTTGGTACTTACAGGGTCTCTCTGAAAAACTGTTTTTT; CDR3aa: CASSWYLQGLSEKLFF
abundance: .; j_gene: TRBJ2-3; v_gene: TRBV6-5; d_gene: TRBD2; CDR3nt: TGTGCCAGCAGCTTAGCGGGAGTCGGAACAGATACGCAGTATTTT; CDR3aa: CASSLAGVGTDTQYF
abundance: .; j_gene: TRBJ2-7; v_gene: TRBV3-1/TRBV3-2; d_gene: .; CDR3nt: TGTGCCAGCAGCCATGGCCCCTCCGGGTTTGCGGGGGACAACTCCTACGAGCAGTACTTC; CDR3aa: CASSHGPSGFAGDNSYEQYF
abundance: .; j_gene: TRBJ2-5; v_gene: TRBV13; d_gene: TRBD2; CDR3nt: TGTGCCAGCAGCCATAAGGGACTAGCGGGGGCTAAGGAGACCCAGTACTTC; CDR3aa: CASSHKGLAGAKETQYF
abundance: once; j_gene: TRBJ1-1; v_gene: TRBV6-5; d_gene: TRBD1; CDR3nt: TGTGCCAGCAGGGACCTGACAGGGGGGATTGAAGCTTTCTTT; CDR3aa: CASRDLTGGIEAFF
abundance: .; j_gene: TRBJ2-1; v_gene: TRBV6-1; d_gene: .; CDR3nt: TGTGCCAGCAGGAGAAGCGTAGGTTCCTACAATGAGCAGTTCTTC; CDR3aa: CASRRSVGSYNEQFF
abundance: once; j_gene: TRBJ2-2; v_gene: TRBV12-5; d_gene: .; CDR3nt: TGTGCTAGTGGTATACAGGTCACCGGGGAGCTGTTTTTT; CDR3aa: CASGIQVTGELFF
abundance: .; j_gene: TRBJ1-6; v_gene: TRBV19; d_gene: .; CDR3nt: TGTGCCAGTAGCCCCCTCCGGAGCCGCAGTGGACAGAATTCACCCCTCCACTTT; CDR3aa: CASSPLRSRSGQNSPLHF
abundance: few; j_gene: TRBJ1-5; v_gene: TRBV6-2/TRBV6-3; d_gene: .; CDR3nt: TGTGCCAGCAGCCGACAGACTAGCAATCAGCCCCAGCATTTT; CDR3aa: CASSRQTSNQPQHF
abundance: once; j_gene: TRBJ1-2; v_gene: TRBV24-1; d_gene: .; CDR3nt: TGTGCCACCAGTGATTCCACAGGATTCTATGGCTACACCTTC; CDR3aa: CATSDSTGFYGYTF
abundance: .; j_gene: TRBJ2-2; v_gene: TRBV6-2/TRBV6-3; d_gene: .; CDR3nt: TGTGCCAGCAGTTACTCCGGAAGCAGGTTCCCCGGGGAGCTGTTTTTT; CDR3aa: CASSYSGSRFPGELFF
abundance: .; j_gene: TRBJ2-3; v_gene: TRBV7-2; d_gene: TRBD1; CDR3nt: TGTGCCAGCAGCCGGCCCCCGACAGGGGACACAGATACGCAGTATTTT; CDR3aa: CASSRPPTGDTDTQYF
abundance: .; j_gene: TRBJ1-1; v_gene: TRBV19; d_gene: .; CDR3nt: TGTGCCAGTAGTAAAAGGGCGGGTGAAGCTTTCTTT; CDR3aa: CASSKRAGEAFF
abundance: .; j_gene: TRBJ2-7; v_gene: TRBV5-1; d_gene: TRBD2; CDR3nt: TGCGCCAGCAGCTTGCTCGGACTAGCGGGGGTTTACGAGCAGTACTTC; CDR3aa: CASSLLGLAGVYEQYF
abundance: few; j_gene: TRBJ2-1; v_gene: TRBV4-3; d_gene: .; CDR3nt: TGCGCCAGCAGTAACTCCTACAATGAGCAGTTCTTC; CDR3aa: CASSNSYNEQFF
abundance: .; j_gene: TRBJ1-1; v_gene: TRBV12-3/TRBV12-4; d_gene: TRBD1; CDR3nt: TGTGCCAGCAGGGACAGGGCCGGAAATGAAGCTTTCTTT; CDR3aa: CASRDRAGNEAFF
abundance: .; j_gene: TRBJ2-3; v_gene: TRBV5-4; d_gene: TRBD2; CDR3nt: TGTGCCAGCAGCTCCCCGGGACGGGAGGGTACCCTCACGCAGTATTTT; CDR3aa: CASSSPGREGTLTQYF
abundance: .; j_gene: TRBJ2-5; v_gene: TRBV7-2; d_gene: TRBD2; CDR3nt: TGTGCCAGCAGCGCCCAGCTAGCGGTGGGCCAAGAGACCCAGTACTTC; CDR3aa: CASSAQLAVGQETQYF
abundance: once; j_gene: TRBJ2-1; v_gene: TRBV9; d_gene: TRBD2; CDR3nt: TGTGCCAGCAGCGTAGTGGGTACTAGCGGGGCGAATGAGCAGTTCTTC; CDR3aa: CASSVVGTSGANEQFF
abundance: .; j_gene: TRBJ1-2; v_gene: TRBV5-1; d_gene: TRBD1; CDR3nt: TGCGCCAGCAGCCCCGACAGGGTTTATGGCTACACCTTC; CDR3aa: CASSPDRVYGYTF
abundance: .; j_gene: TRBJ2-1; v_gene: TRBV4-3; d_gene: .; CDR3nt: TGCGCCAGCAGCCAAGACCAGCGTTGGTACAATGAGCAGTTCTTC; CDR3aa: CASSQDQRWYNEQFF
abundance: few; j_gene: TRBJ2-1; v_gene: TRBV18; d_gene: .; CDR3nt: TGTGCCAGCTCAAAACTACTAGGGCCGTTTGGTAATGAGCAGTTCTTC; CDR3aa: CASSKLLGPFGNEQFF
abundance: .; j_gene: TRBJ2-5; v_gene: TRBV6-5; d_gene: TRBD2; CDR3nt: TGTGCCAGCAGTTACGGGGGACTAGCGAGGCGGGAGACCCAGTACTTC; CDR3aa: CASSYGGLARRETQYF
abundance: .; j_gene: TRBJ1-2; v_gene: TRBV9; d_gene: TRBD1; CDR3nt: TGTGCCAGCAGCGCACAGGGGGCTTTGGCTCTTGGCTACACCTTC; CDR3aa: CASSAQGALALGYTF
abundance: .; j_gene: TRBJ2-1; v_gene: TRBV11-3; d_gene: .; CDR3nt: TGTGCCAGCAGAGGGGACAATGAGCAGTTCTTC; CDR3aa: CASRGDNEQFF
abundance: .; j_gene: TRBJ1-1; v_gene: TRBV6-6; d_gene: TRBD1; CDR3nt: TGTGCCAGCGGGACAGGGGGAATGAACACTGAAGCTTTCTTT; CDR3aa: CASGTGGMNTEAFF
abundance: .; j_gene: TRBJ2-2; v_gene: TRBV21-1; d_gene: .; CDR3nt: TGTGCCAGTATTGGGCTAGCGGGGGCTCAGCGGTGCGGCGGGGAGCTGTTTTTT; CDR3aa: CASIGLAGAQRCGGELFF
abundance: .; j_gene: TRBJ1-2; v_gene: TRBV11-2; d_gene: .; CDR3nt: TGTGCCAGCAGGCAGACAGCCCCACAGTCCCTCCGGGGCTACACCTTC; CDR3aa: CASRQTAPQSLRGYTF
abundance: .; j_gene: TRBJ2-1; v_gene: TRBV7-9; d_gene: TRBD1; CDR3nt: TGTGCCAGCAGCGTTACAGGGGGGCGCGGGTGGAATGAGCAGTTCTTC; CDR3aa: CASSVTGGRGWNEQFF